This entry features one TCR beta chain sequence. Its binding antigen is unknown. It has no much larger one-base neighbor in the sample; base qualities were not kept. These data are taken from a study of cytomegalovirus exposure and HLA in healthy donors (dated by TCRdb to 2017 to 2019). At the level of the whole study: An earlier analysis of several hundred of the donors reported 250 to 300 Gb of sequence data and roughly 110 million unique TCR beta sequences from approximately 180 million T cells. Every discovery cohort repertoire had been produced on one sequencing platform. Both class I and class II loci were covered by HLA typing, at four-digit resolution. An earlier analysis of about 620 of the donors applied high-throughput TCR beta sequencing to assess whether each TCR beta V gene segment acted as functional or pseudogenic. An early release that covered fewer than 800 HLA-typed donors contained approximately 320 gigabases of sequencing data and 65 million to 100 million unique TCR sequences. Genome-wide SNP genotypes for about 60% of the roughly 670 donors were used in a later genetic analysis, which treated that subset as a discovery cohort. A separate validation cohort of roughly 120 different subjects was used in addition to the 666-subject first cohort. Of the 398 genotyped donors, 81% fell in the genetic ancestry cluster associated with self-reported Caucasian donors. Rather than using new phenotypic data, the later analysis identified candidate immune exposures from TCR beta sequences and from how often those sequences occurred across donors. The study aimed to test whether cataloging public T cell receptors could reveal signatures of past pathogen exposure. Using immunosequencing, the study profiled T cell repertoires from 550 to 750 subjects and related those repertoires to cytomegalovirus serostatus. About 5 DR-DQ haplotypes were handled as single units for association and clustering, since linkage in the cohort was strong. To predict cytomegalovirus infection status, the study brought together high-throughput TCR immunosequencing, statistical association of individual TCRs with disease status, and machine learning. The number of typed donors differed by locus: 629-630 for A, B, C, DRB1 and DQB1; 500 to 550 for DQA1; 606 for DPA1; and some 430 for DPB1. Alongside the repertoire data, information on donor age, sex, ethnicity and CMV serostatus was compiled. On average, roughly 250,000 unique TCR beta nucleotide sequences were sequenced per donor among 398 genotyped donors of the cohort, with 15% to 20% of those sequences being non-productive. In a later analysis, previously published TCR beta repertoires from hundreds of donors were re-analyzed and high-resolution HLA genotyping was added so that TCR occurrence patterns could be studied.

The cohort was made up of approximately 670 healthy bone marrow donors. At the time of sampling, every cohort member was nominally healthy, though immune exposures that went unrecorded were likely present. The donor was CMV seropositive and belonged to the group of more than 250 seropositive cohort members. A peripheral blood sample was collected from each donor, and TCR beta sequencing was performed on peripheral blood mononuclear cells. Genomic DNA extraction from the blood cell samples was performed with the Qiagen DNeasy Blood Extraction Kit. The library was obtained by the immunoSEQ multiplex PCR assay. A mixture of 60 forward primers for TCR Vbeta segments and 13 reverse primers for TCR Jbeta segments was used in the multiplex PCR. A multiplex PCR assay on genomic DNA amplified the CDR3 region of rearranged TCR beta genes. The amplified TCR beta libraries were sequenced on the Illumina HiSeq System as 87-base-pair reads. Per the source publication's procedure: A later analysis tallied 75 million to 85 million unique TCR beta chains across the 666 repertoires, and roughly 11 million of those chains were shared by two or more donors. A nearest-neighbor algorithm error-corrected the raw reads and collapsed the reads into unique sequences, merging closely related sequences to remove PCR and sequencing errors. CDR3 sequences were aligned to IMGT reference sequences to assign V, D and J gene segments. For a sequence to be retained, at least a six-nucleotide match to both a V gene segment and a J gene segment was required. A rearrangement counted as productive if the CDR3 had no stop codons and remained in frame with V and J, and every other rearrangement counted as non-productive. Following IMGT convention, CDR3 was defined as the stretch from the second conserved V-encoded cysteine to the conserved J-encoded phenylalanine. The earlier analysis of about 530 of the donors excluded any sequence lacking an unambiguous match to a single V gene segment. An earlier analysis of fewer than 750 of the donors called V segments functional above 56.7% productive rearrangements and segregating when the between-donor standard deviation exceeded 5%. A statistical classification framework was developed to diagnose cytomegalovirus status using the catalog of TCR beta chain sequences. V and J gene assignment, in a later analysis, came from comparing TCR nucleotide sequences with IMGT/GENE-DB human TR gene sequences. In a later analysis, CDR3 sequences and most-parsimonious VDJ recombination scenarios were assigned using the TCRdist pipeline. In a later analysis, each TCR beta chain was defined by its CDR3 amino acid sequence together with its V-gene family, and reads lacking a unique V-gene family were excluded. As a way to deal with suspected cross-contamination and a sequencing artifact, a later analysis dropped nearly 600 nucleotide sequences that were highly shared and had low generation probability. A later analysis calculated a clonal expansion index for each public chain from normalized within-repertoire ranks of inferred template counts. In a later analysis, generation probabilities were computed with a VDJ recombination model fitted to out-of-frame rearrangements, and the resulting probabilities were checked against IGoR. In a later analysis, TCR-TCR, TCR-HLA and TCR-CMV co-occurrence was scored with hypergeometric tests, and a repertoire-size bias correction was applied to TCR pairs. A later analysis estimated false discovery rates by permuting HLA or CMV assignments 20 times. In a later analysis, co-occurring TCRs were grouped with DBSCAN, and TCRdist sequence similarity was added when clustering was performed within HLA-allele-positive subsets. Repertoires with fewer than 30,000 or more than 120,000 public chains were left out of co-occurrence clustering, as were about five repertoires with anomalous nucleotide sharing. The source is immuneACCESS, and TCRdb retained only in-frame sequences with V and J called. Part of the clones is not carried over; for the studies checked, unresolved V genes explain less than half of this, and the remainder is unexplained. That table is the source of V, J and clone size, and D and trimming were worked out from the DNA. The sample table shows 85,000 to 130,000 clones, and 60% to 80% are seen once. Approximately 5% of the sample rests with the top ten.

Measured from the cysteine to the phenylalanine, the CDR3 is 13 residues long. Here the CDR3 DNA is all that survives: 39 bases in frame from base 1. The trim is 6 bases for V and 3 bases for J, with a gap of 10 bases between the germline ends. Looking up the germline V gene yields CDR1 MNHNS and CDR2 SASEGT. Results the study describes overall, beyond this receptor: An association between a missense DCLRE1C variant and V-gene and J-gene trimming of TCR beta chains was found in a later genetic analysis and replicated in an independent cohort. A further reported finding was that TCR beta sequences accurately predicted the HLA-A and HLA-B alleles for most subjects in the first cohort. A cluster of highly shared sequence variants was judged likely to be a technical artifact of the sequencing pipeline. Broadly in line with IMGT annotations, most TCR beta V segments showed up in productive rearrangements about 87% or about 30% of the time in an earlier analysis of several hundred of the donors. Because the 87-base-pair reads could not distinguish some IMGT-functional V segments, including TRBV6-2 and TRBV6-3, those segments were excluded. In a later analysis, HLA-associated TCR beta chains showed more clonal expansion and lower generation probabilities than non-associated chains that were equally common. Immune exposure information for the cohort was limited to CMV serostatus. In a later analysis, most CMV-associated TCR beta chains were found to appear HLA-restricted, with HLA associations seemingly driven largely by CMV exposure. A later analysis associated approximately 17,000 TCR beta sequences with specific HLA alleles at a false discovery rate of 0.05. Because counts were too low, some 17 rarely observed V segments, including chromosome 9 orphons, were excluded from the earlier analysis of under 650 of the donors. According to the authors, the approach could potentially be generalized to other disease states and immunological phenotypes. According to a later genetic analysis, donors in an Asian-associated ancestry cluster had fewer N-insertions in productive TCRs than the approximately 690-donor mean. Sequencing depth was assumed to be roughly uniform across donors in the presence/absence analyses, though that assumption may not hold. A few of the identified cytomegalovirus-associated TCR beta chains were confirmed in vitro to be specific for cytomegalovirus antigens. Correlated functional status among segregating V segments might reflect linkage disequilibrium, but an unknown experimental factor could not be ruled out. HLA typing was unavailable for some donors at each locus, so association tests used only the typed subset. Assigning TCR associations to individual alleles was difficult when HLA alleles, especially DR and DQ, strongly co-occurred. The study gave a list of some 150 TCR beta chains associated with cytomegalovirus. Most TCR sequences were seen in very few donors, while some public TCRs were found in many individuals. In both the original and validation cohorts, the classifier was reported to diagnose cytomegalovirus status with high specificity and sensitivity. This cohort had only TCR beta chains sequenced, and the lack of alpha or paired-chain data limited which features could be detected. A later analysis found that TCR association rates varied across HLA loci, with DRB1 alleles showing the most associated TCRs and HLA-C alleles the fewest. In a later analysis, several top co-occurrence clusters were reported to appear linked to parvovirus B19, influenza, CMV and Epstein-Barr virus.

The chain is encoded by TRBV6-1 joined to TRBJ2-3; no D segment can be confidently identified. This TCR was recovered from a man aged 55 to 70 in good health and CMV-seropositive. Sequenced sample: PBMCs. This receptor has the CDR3 CASSLMTTDTQYF. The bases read TGTGCCAGCAGCCTAATGACAACAGATACGCAGTATTTT.